This T cell receptor beta chain was sequenced in a study of T cells in Graves' hyperthyroidism and ophthalmopathy. The CDR3 contains 13 residues. An absence of ophthalmopathy progression within 18 months meant stable Graves' hyperthyroidism. Patients were aged 18 to 65, had disease duration under 2 months, and had newly diagnosed hyperthyroidism. Exclusion criteria comprised uncontrolled infection, other autoimmune disease, pregnancy or lactation. Each diagnosis drew on symptoms, thyroxine, TRAb, thyroid ultrasound and orbital computed tomography findings. This clonotype has a handful of counts. Relative to the germline gene, one junction end is altered; a read error may explain this. It was RNA transcripts that yielded the amplified TCR beta CDR3 regions. TCR CDR3 regions were first amplified by RT-PCR with HTBI primers. MiXCR, applied by TCRdb to the multiplex PCR reads, yields one record per CDR3 protein. The table has under 350,000 distinct CDR3 sequences, approximately 15% seen once.

The rearrangement links TRBV12-3 or TRBV12-4 to TRBJ2-1; D not certain. The sample comprised blood. The clonotype comes from a woman between 40 and 55 years old with Graves' hyperthyroidism. The CDR3 DNA is TGTGCCAGCAGCAAGGGCTCCTACAATGAGCAGCTCTTC. Translated, it gives CASSKGSYNEQLF.